This T cell receptor (beta chain) was profiled in a study of tumor-infiltrating lymphocytes in oesophageal squamous cell carcinoma. TCRdb recomputed calls from the PCR reads with MiXCR, one row per CDR3 protein. The sample holds tens of thousands of distinct CDR3 sequences, about 40% seen once. This clonotype was observed many times. The sequence was obtained from a male donor with esophageal squamous cell carcinoma. Specimen: esophageal tumor tissue.

The CDR3 sequence: CASSRSDGPHNEQFF. In DNA, the CDR3 is TGTGCCAGCAGCCGAAGCGACGGGCCCCACAATGAGCAGTTCTTC. The chain has TRBV28 and TRBJ2-1; no firm D call. The germline V and J ends were trimmed by 6 bases and 5 bases, with 17 bases remaining between them. The CDR3 sequence is 15 residues long. Per the germline V gene, CDR1 is MDHEN and CDR2 is SYDVKM.